This TCR beta chain was obtained from a study of T cell responses to AZD1222 COVID-19 vaccine. The germline V gene has CDR1 MNHEY and CDR2 SVGAGI. CDR3 length: 14 amino acids. V lost 9 bases and J lost 5, with 19 bases in between. This clone occurred once. Here immunoSEQ multiplex PCR was the method, and the copy in TCRdb shows in-frame clones only, minus some. Here the sample spans about 120,000 clones, around 93% being singletons. The genes are TRBV6-5 and TRBJ1-2; D gene ambiguous. The sequence was collected from an adult in good health. The sequenced sample was peripheral blood, obtained on day 0 of AZD1222 vaccination. CDR3 sequence: CASHSANEGYGYTF. Written as DNA, the CDR3 is TGTGCCAGTCACAGCGCCAACGAGGGTTATGGCTACACCTTC.